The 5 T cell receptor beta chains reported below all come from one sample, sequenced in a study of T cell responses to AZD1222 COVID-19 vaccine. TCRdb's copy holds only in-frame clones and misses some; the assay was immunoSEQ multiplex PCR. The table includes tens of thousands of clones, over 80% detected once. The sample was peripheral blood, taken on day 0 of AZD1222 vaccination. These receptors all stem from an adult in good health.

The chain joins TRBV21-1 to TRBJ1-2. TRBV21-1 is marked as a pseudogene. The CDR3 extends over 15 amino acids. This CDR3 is CASSMGGRAFYGYTF. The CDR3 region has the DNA TGTGCCAGCAGCATGGGTGGGAGGGCGTTCTATGGCTACACCTTC.

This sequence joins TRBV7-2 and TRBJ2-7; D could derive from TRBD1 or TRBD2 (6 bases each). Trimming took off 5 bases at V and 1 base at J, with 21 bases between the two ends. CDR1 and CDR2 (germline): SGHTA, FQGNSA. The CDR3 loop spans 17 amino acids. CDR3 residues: CASSRERYGGSSYEQYF. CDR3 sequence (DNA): TGTGCCAGCAGCCGCGAGCGGTACGGGGGCAGTTCCTACGAGCAGTACTTC.

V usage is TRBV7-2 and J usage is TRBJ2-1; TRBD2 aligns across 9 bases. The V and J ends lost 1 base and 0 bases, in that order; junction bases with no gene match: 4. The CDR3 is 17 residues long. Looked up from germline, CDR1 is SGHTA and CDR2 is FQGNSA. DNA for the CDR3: TGTGCCAGCAGCTTAGGGGGACTAGCTAGCTCCTACAATGAGCAGTTCTTC. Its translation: CASSLGGLASSYNEQFF.

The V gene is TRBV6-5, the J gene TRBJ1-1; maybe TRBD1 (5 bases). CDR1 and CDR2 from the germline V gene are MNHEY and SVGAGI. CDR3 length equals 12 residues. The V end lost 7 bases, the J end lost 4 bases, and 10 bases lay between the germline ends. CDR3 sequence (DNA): TGTGCCAGCACCGGGGGGAGCACTGAAGCTTTCTTT. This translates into CASTGGSTEAFF.

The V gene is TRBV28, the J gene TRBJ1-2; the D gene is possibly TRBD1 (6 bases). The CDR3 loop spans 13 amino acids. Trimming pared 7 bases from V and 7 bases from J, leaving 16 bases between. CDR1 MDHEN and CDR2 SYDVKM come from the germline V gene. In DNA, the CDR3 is TGTGCCAGCACCGGGGGGCCGGGGGCTGGCTACACCTTC. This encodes CASTGGPGAGYTF.